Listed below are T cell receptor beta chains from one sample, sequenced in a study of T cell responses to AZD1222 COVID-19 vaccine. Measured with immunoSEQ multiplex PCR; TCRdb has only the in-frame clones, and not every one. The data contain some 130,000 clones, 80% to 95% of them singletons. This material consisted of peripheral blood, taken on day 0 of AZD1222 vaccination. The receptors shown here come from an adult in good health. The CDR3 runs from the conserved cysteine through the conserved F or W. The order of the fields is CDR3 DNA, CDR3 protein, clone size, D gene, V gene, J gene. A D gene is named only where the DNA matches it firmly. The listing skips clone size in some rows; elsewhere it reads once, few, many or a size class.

TGCGCCAGCCGCCGCGGGCTGGAAGAGACCCAGTACTTC	CASRRGLEETQYF	-	-	TRBV5-1	TRBJ2-5
TGTGCCAGCAGTTTGTACTTCCAGGGCTCTGGAAACACCATATATTTT	CASSLYFQGSGNTIYF	-	-	TRBV6-5	TRBJ1-3
TGCGCCAGCAGCTTGGTTTCTCTCCCCGCTGAAGCTTTCTTT	CASSLVSLPAEAFF	-	-	TRBV5-1	TRBJ1-1
TGTGCCAGCAGCCCCATGACAGGGACGGACTACTCTGGAAACACCATATATTTT	CASSPMTGTDYSGNTIYF	few	TRBD1	TRBV9	TRBJ1-3
TGTGCCAGCAGCTTAATAAATGGGGCCAACGTCCTGACTTTC	CASSLINGANVLTF	-	-	TRBV11-3	TRBJ2-6
TGCGCCAGCAGCTATTCTAGCGAGTACAATGAGCAGTTCTTC	CASSYSSEYNEQFF	once	-	TRBV5-1	TRBJ2-1
TGTGCCAGCAGTTATCAGGGAAATTTTCAGTTCTTC	CASSYQGNFQFF	-	-	TRBV28	TRBJ2-1
TGTGCCAGCTCAAAACTAGCGGGAAACACCGGGGAGCTGTTTTTT	CASSKLAGNTGELFF	-	TRBD2	TRBV18	TRBJ2-2
TGTGCCAGCAGCGCGAGCCTAGCGGGGGGGCTCTCAGATACGCAGTATTTT	CASSASLAGGLSDTQYF	-	TRBD2	TRBV7-2	TRBJ2-3
TGTGCCAGCAGTTACGGTGGGAACACTGAAGCTTTCTTT	CASSYGGNTEAFF	-	-	TRBV6-5	TRBJ1-1
TGTGCCAGCAGCTTGCCGGGACAGGGCCCTCATTATGGCTACACCTTC	CASSLPGQGPHYGYTF	-	TRBD1	TRBV5-4	TRBJ1-2
TGTGCCAGCAGCTTAACGGGCACAGATACGCAGTATTTT	CASSLTGTDTQYF	-	-	TRBV11-3	TRBJ2-3
TGTGCCAGCAGTACCCACAGGGATCAGCCCCAGCATTTT	CASSTHRDQPQHF	-	-	TRBV6-5	TRBJ1-5
TGTGCCAGCAGTGACTCGGCTAGCGGGGGGGGCACAGATACGCAGTATTTT	CASSDSASGGGTDTQYF	-	TRBD2	TRBV6-4	TRBJ2-3
TGTGCCAGCAGACAGGGGTGGAATAGCAATCAGCCCCAGCATTTT	CASRQGWNSNQPQHF	-	TRBD1	TRBV6-5	TRBJ1-5
TGTGCCAGCAGCAACGATACAGGAGGGACCAAAAACATTCAGTACTTC	CASSNDTGGTKNIQYF	-	-	TRBV7-9	TRBJ2-4
TGTGCCAGCTCACCAATGGGGGCGCGAAGTACTAATGAAAAACTGTTTTTT	CASSPMGARSTNEKLFF	few	-	TRBV18	TRBJ1-4
TGTGCCAGCAGTTCGGGACAGGGGGGTTACAATGAGCAGTTCTTC	CASSSGQGGYNEQFF	-	TRBD1	TRBV28	TRBJ2-1
TGTGCCAGCAGCTCCACCCCGACCCTCCGGGGGGAGCAGTTCTTC	CASSSTPTLRGEQFF	-	-	TRBV7-8	TRBJ2-1
TGTGCCAGCAGCTTGGAGGACAGGGGATCCTACGAGCAGTACTTC	CASSLEDRGSYEQYF	-	TRBD1	TRBV11-2	TRBJ2-7
TGTGCCAGCAGCCAAGAAGGCGGGGAGGGGTGGGATACGCAGTATTTT	CASSQEGGEGWDTQYF	-	TRBD2	TRBV3-1/TRBV3-2	TRBJ2-3
TGTGCCAGCAGCCCATCCGGAAATCACTATGGCTACACCTTC	CASSPSGNHYGYTF	-	-	TRBV7-2	TRBJ1-2
TGTGCCAGCTACCGGGGACTAGCGGGTCTTAGAGGCACAGATACGCAGTATTTT	CASYRGLAGLRGTDTQYF	-	TRBD2	TRBV5-8	TRBJ2-3
TGTGCTAGTGGCAGACAGGGATCAGGCTATGGCTACACCTTC	CASGRQGSGYGYTF	-	TRBD1	TRBV12-5	TRBJ1-2
TGTGCCAGCAGAGATATGGCAGATACGCAGTATTTT	CASRDMADTQYF	-	-	TRBV25-1	TRBJ2-3
TGTGCCAGCTCAAGGACTAGCGGCTACAATGAGCAGTTCTTC	CASSRTSGYNEQFF	-	TRBD2	TRBV18	TRBJ2-1
TGTGCCAGCAGTCCTGGACACAGGGTTTATCCATGGGAGACCCAGTACTTC	CASSPGHRVYPWETQYF	-	-	TRBV28	TRBJ2-5
TGTGCCAGTAGTTCAGGGAACTACAATGAGCAGTTCTTC	CASSSGNYNEQFF	-	-	TRBV19	TRBJ2-1
TGTGCCAGCGGTGCAGCAGTGAACACTGAAGCTTTCTTT	CASGAAVNTEAFF	-	-	TRBV27	TRBJ1-1
TGTGCCAGCAGCTTTCAGGGAACAGAAGGCGCTTTCTTT	CASSFQGTEGAFF	-	-	TRBV5-4	TRBJ1-1
TGTGCCAGCAGTTCCGGGACAGGCCATAACTATGGCTACACCTTC	CASSSGTGHNYGYTF	-	TRBD1	TRBV11-3	TRBJ1-2
TGTGCCAGCAGCTTGGGTGGGACTGATGGCTACACCTTC	CASSLGGTDGYTF	-	-	TRBV5-6	TRBJ1-2
TGTGCCAGCAGCCAACCCCAATGGGAGGCTTTGAACACTGAAGCTTTCTTT	CASSQPQWEALNTEAFF	-	-	TRBV4-2	TRBJ1-1
TGTGCCAGCAGACCCGGGACAGTCTATGGCTACACCTTC	CASRPGTVYGYTF	-	TRBD1	TRBV6-5	TRBJ1-2
TGCAGCGTTGAGGACAGGGATAGGGATACGCAGTATTTT	CSVEDRDRDTQYF	-	TRBD1	TRBV29-1	TRBJ2-3
TGTGCCGTGAGGGGGAACAATCAGCCCCAGCATTTT	CAVRGNNQPQHF	-	-	TRBV19	TRBJ1-5
TGTGCCAGCAGCTCAACCCTGGATCTCTATGGCTACACCTTC	CASSSTLDLYGYTF	-	-	TRBV11-3	TRBJ1-2
TGTGCCACCAGCAGTTCACTAGCGGCTTTAAACACCGGGGAGCTGTTTTTT	CATSSSLAALNTGELFF	-	TRBD2	TRBV15	TRBJ2-2
TGCGCCAGCAGCCAAGGACGGGTTGCAACTAATGAAAAACTGTTTTTT	CASSQGRVATNEKLFF	-	-	TRBV4-3	TRBJ1-4
TGTGCCAGCAGCTGGAGTGGTCTGAAAGAGACCCAGTACTTC	CASSWSGLKETQYF	-	-	TRBV11-2	TRBJ2-5
TGTGCCAGCAGTGAGAATTACGAGCAGTACTTC	CASSENYEQYF	-	-	TRBV6-1	TRBJ2-7
TGTGCCAGCTCGTGGGGAACAGATACGCAGTATTTT	CASSWGTDTQYF	-	-	TRBV6-5	TRBJ2-3
TGTGCCAGCAGCTTAGCCCCGGGACAGGGAATAAAAGGCTACACCTTC	CASSLAPGQGIKGYTF	-	TRBD1	TRBV11-2	TRBJ1-2
TGTGCCACCTCTGGCGGGTACTCCTACGAGCAGTACTTC	CATSGGYSYEQYF	-	-	TRBV5-4	TRBJ2-7
TGTGCCAGCAGGCTAAACACCGGGGAGCTGTTTTTT	CASRLNTGELFF	-	-	TRBV7-8	TRBJ2-2
TGTGCCAGCAGGCCCTCTTCTTATCAGCCCCAGCATTTT	CASRPSSYQPQHF	-	-	TRBV6-6	TRBJ1-5
TGTGCCAGCAACTTAACTCAGCGGGGCGAGCAGTACTTC	CASNLTQRGEQYF	-	TRBD2	TRBV7-6	TRBJ2-7
TGTGCCAGCAGACCTCTAACGCCGACGAACACCGGGGAGCTGTTTTTT	CASRPLTPTNTGELFF	-	-	TRBV7-9	TRBJ2-2
TGTGCCAGCAGACCAGGGGGCGCGGGCAATCAGCCCCAGCATTTT	CASRPGGAGNQPQHF	once	TRBD1	TRBV28	TRBJ1-5
TGTGCCAGCCAAGAGACAGGTACCGTCTACGAGCAGTACTTC	CASQETGTVYEQYF	-	-	TRBV11-2	TRBJ2-7
TGTGCCAGCAGCTTGACAGGGGGGAACACTGAAGCTTTCTTT	CASSLTGGNTEAFF	-	TRBD1	TRBV7-6	TRBJ1-1
TGTGCCAGCAGCTTGGGGACCACGGGGCCCCAGCATTTT	CASSLGTTGPQHF	-	-	TRBV7-9	TRBJ1-5
TGTGCCAGCAGTTTCAACAGTGGGGGAAACGAAAAACTGTTTTTT	CASSFNSGGNEKLFF	-	-	TRBV28	TRBJ1-4
TGTGCCAGCAGCGCGGGACGGGGGGACTACGAGCAGTACTTC	CASSAGRGDYEQYF	-	TRBD2	TRBV9	TRBJ2-7
TGTGCCAGCAGCCACCTGGACACTTATCCTGGCTACACCTTC	CASSHLDTYPGYTF	few	-	TRBV3-1/TRBV3-2	TRBJ1-2